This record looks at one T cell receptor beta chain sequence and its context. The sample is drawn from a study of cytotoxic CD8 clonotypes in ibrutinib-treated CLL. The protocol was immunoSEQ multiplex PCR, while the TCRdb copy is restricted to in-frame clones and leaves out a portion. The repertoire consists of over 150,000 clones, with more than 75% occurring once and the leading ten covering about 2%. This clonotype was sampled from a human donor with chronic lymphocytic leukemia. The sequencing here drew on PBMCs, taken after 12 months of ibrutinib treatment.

CDR3 sequence reads: CASSYDSSSSYEQYF. CDR3 DNA sequence: TGTGCCAGCAGCTATGACTCCTCGAGCTCCTACGAGCAGTACTTC. The chain links TRBV7-9 to TRBJ2-7; D unresolved. The V and J ends lost 4 bases and 0 bases respectively, with 13 bases between them. CDR1 SEHNR and CDR2 FQNEAQ come from the germline V gene (reference sequence). This CDR3 comprises 15 residues.